This is a list of T cell receptor beta chains from one sample in a study of cytomegalovirus exposure and HLA in healthy donors. Clones were read by immunoSEQ multiplex PCR, and TCRdb kept only the in-frame ones, dropping some. The repertoire includes over 150,000 clones, 68% of them detected once, and 1.1% to 1.5% sits in the top ten. Sequenced: PBMCs. Source of these receptors: a man aged 45-65 years in good health and CMV-seronegative. CDR3s include the opening cysteine and the closing phenylalanine or tryptophan. For some rows the clone size is stated as once, few or many, or as a class when expanded; others skip it.

-	TRBV19	TRBJ1-2	CASGTGAPGYTF
-	TRBV5-4	TRBJ2-3	CASSRIGLFTDTQYF
-	TRBV6-6	TRBJ1-2	CASSYGQDYGYTF
-	TRBV6-5	TRBJ2-5	CASSRAGASGETQYF
-	TRBV18	TRBJ1-5	CASSPREDQPQHF
-	TRBV7-3	TRBJ2-7	CASSLYGGGHEQYF
once	TRBV5-4	TRBJ2-5	CASSLRTGGIQETQYF
few	TRBV5-1	TRBJ1-5	CASSLGSGEGQPQHF
-	TRBV2	TRBJ2-7	CASKPAYQARNEQYF
-	TRBV15	TRBJ2-7	CATSRGRGAISGGTEQYF
-	TRBV2	TRBJ1-1	CASSARSPNTEAFF
-	TRBV19	TRBJ2-1	CASQTTGYNEQFF
-	TRBV18	TRBJ1-6	CASSIHSQVLNSPLHF
-	TRBV5-1	TRBJ1-4	CASSGGGLDPLELFF
once	TRBV7-9	TRBJ2-2	CASSLTATGELFF
-	TRBV7-8	TRBJ1-2	CASSIGRVSNYGYTF
-	TRBV5-6	TRBJ1-1	CASSLRRRLFEAFF
-	TRBV23-1	TRBJ2-7	CASSKHRAEQYF
-	TRBV7-9	TRBJ1-2	CASSPRGIPTYGYTF
-	TRBV6-5	TRBJ2-3	CASQPGGTTDTQYF
-	TRBV4-1	-	CASSQDWPKEVYEQYF
many	TRBV5-1	TRBJ1-1	CASSLEGGNEAFF